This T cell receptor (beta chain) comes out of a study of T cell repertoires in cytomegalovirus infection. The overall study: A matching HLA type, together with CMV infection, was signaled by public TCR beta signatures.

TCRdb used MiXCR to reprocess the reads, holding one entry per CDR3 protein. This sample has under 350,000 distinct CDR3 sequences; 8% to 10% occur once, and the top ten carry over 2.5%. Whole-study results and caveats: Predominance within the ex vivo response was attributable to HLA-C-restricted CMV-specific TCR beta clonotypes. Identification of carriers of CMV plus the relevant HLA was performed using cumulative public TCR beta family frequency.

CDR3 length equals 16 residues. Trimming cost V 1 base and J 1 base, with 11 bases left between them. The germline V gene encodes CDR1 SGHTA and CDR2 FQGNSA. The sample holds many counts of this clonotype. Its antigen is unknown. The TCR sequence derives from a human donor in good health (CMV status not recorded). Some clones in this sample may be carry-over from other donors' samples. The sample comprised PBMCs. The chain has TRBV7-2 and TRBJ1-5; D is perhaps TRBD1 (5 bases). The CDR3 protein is CASSLVGVRSNQPQHF. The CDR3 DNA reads TGTGCCAGCAGCTTAGTAGGGGTAAGAAGCAATCAGCCCCAGCATTTT.